Below, 10 T cell receptor beta chains from the same sample are listed, as sequenced in a study of Graves' ophthalmopathy and Graves' hyperthyroidism. Amplified material comprised TCR beta CDR3 regions derived from RNA transcripts. HTBI primers were used in a first-round RT-PCR, which preceded a second-round multiplex PCR. Via MiXCR, TCRdb re-called the multiplex PCR reads, giving one row per CDR3 protein. The table shows around 1.1 million distinct CDR3 sequences, with roughly two fifths occurring only once. The material sequenced was peripheral blood or thyroid tissue (not recorded which). The receptors stem from an adult man with Graves' hyperthyroidism.

This clonotype was found many times. V is TRBV10-3 and J is TRBJ2-5, with D perhaps matching TRBD1 (6 bases). The CDR3 consists of 13 residues. Trimming stripped 4 bases from V and 2 bases from J, with 8 bases between. Germline assignment: CDR1 ENHRY and CDR2 SYGVKD. The CDR3 bases are TGTGCCATCAGTGGCAGGGGACAAGAGACCCAGTACTTC. Translating gives CAISGRGQETQYF.

This sequence joins TRBV5-5 and TRBJ1-5; D might be TRBD1 (5 bases). The germline V and J ends were trimmed by 0 bases and 1 base, with 11 bases remaining between them. Germline CDR1 reads SGHKS; CDR2 reads YYEKEE (reference sequence). The CDR3 has 16 residues. CDR3: CASSLVGRVSNQPQHF. CDR3 nucleotides: TGTGCCAGCAGCTTGGTGGGCAGGGTCAGCAATCAGCCCCAGCATTTT.

This clonotype was counted at least ten times. Germline and junction disagree at one end, which may indicate a read error. The rearrangement links TRBV7-9 to TRBJ1-5; no clear D. The germline V gene has CDR1 SEHNR and CDR2 FQNEAQ (reference sequence). The CDR3 extends over 14 amino acids. The chain's CDR3 is CASSLAGFNQPQHF. CDR3 sequence (DNA): TGCGCCAGCAGCTTGGCCGGGTTCAATCAGCCCCAGCATTTT.

The CDR3 sequence is CASSQDPGELAEAFF. In DNA, the CDR3 is TGTGCCAGCAGCCAAGATCCGGGGGAGCTTGCTGAAGCTTTCTTT. The chain employs TRBV7-2 and TRBJ1-1, with a possible D match to TRBD1 (5 bases). The V end lost 5 bases, the J end lost 6 bases, and 19 bases lay between the germline ends. Germline-derived CDR1 and CDR2 are SGHTA and FQGNSA. The CDR3 length is 15 residues. Full variable domain (outside the CDR3, taken from reference TRBV7-2 and TRBJ1-1): GAGVSQSPSNKVTEKGKDVELRCDPISGHTALYWYRQSLGQGLEFLIYFQGNSAPDKSGLPSDRFSAERTGGSVSTLTIQRTQQEDSAVYLCASSQDPGELAEAFFGQGTRLTVV.

About this clonotype itself: This may arise from a read error, as a much more abundant clone is one base away. This chain uses TRBV10-3 with TRBJ2-7; D is uncertain. The CDR3 totals 14 residues. V was shortened by 4 bases and J by 3 bases, with 13 bases between the two germline ends. The germline CDR1 and CDR2 sequences are ENHRY and SYGVKD. CDR3 sequence: CAISVGWSNYEQYF. DNA of the CDR3: TGTGCCATCAGTGTGGGTTGGTCTAACTACGAGCAGTACTTC.

V is TRBV12-3 or TRBV12-4 and J is TRBJ2-6; tentative D call: TRBD1 (5 bases). Trimming removed 7 bases from V and 1 base from J, with 11 bases in between. The CDR3 has 15 amino acids. The CDR3 coding sequence is TGTGCCAGCACCCAAGGGGAATCTGGGGCCAACGTCCTGACTTTC. Its protein is CASTQGESGANVLTF.

This clonotype has more than one count but fewer than ten. This chain joins TRBV6-5 and TRBJ2-7; 8 bases match TRBD1. The germline CDR1 and CDR2 sequences are MNHEY and SVGAGI. V lost 2 bases to trimming and J lost 5 bases; unmatched junction nucleotides: 8. The CDR3 contains 15 residues. DNA of the CDR3: TGTGCCAGCAGTTACGGGACAGGCGGAATCCACGAGCAGTACTTC. Its translation is CASSYGTGGIHEQYF.

With regard to this clonotype: This may come from a read error, since a much larger clone is one base off. The chain links TRBV10-2 to TRBJ2-5; 8 positions agree with TRBD2. CDR1 is WSHSY, CDR2 SAAADI, per germline. The CDR3 consists of 15 residues. The junction had 11 bases not matched to a gene; V was cut back by 2 bases and J by 9 bases. CDR3 nucleotide sequence: TGCGCCAGCAGTGAGACGGGGGGGCCGGGGGAGGCCCAGTACTTC. Translation: CASSETGGPGEAQYF.

This clonotype has just a few counts. The chain links TRBV14 to TRBJ2-5; possible D gene TRBD2, 5 bases. The CDR3 length is 14 residues. V was trimmed by 4 bases and J by 4 bases, leaving 13 bases between them. Germline V gene lookup returns CDR1 SGHDN and CDR2 FVKESK. This CDR3 is CASSRLQVRETQYF. CDR3 sequence (DNA): TGTGCCAGCAGCCGACTACAAGTACGAGAGACCCAGTACTTC. The complete variable domain, with remaining parts taken from reference TRBV14 and TRBJ2-5, reads EAGVTQFPSHSVIEKGQTVTLRCDPISGHDNLYWYRRVMGKEIKFLLHFVKESKQDESGMPNNRFLAERTGGTYSTLKVQPAELEDSGVYFCASSRLQVRETQYFGPGTRLLVL.

This clonotype was picked up one time. The chain links TRBV10-3 to TRBJ2-7; maybe TRBD1 (5 bases). The CDR3 is 13 residues long. With 3 bases removed from V and 3 bases from J, the gap between germline ends came to 9 bases. Germline lookup yields CDR1 ENHRY and CDR2 SYGVKD. CDR3 nucleotides: TGTGCCATCAGTGAAAGACAGCTCTACGAGCAGTACTTC. Translated, it gives CAISERQLYEQYF.